The 10 T cell receptor beta chains presented below share a single source sample, sequenced in a study of T cell responses to AZD1222 COVID-19 vaccine. This table comes from immunoSEQ multiplex PCR, and its TCRdb copy is limited to in-frame clones, with some not included. The repertoire holds 80,000 or so clones, with about 85% as singletons. This material consisted of peripheral blood, taken on day 0 of AZD1222 vaccination. These receptor sequences come from an adult in good health.

The rearrangement uses TRBV6-2 or TRBV6-3 and TRBJ2-1, with D uncertain. The germline CDR1 and CDR2 sequences are MNHEY and SVGEGT. This CDR3 region has 12 residues. Deletions cut 2 bases from V and 7 bases from J, with 6 bases between. CDR3 loop: CASSYIRNEQFF. The DNA of the CDR3 is TGTGCCAGCAGTTACATAAGGAATGAGCAGTTCTTC.

The chain couples TRBV18 to TRBJ1-1, with D possibly matching TRBD1 (6 bases). Germline-derived CDR1 and CDR2 are KGHSH and LQKENI. This CDR3 contains 17 residues. V lost 2 bases to trimming and J lost 4 bases, with 20 bases between them. The CDR3 loop reads CASSPRGPARGGTEAFF. In nucleotides, the CDR3 is TGTGCCAGCTCACCAAGGGGCCCGGCTCGAGGGGGCACTGAAGCTTTCTTT.

The chain carries TRBV10-3 and TRBJ2-7, with 7 positions matching TRBD2. With V trimmed by 2 bases and J by 4 bases, 5 bases remained unmatched. The germline gives CDR1 ENHRY, CDR2 SYGVKD. This CDR3 is built from 14 residues. For the CDR3, the DNA is TGTGCCATCAGTGAGCGGGGGACTATTTACGAGCAGTACTTC. Translated: CAISERGTIYEQYF.

The chain has TRBV5-1 and TRBJ2-7; TRBD2 matches 7 bases. This CDR3 region has 15 residues. Unmatched junction bases numbered 9, after V lost 4 bases and J lost 2 bases. Germline CDR1 SGHRS, CDR2 YFSETQ. The CDR3 nucleotides are TGCGCCAGCAGCCCGGACGGGGGGAGGACCTACGAGCAGTACTTC. Its translation is CASSPDGGRTYEQYF.

The gene calls are TRBV24-1 and TRBJ2-3, with TRBD2 identical over 12 bases. Trimming at V came to 7 bases and at J to 4 bases, leaving 17 bases not matched to a gene. CDR3 length: 19 residues. Germline loops: CDR1 KGHDR, CDR2 SFDVKD. This CDR3 reads CATSPGTSGYILFPDTQYF. The CDR3 DNA follows: TGTGCCACCAGCCCCGGGACTAGCGGGTATATCCTTTTCCCAGATACGCAGTATTTT.

This clone has a handful of counts. The chain is built from TRBV18 and TRBJ2-2; D not resolved. This CDR3 region has 12 residues. Germline lookup yields CDR1 KGHSH and CDR2 LQKENI. V gave up 4 bases and J gave up 5 bases, with 5 bases separating them. The CDR3 here is CASSLVTGELFF. CDR3 sequence (DNA): TGTGCCAGCTCACTCGTAACCGGGGAGCTGTTTTTT.

V gene TRBV30 combines with J gene TRBJ2-7; D might be TRBD1 (5 bases). V lost 0 bases to trimming and J lost 0 bases, with 12 bases between them. The germline V gene has CDR1 GTSNPN and CDR2 SVGIG (reference sequence). The CDR3 is 15 amino acids. CDR3 nucleotides: TGTGCCTGGAGTGTACCTAGGGGCCTCTCCTACGAGCAGTACTTC. Residues: CAWSVPRGLSYEQYF.

This chain connects TRBV14 to TRBJ1-5; the D gene is possibly TRBD1 (5 bases). Germline-derived CDR1 and CDR2 are SGHDN and FVKESK. The CDR3 spans 13 residues. V was shortened by 4 bases and J by 5 bases, with 9 bases between the two germline ends. This CDR3 reads CASSRDGDQPQHF. The DNA for the CDR3 is TGTGCCAGCAGCCGGGACGGGGATCAGCCCCAGCATTTT. The complete variable domain, with remaining parts taken from reference TRBV14 and TRBJ1-5, reads EAGVTQFPSHSVIEKGQTVTLRCDPISGHDNLYWYRRVMGKEIKFLLHFVKESKQDESGMPNNRFLAERTGGTYSTLKVQPAELEDSGVYFCASSRDGDQPQHFGDGTRLSIL.

The table lists this clone with a few counts. The chain couples TRBV4-3 to TRBJ1-1, with TRBD1 as a possible D gene (6 bases). Germline CDR1 is LGHNA and CDR2 is YSLEER. Trimming took 3 bases from V and 2 from J, leaving 13 bases between them. This CDR3 is built from 15 residues. In DNA form, the CDR3 reads TGCGCCAGCAGCCAGGCGGGGGGGCGAAACACTGAAGCTTTCTTT. Protein: CASSQAGGRNTEAFF.

The chain recombines TRBV30 with TRBJ1-1, with a weak D call TRBD1 (6 bases). V was trimmed by 4 bases and J by 6 bases, leaving 12 bases between them. CDR1 GTSNPN and CDR2 SVGIG come from the germline V gene (reference sequence). The CDR3 length is 12 residues. This CDR3 is CAWITGSAEAFF. CDR3 bases: TGTGCCTGGATAACAGGGAGCGCTGAAGCTTTCTTT.